This T cell receptor (beta chain) was profiled in a study of blood T cell repertoires in COVID-19. This clone has just one count. Authors' data handling: From reference gene primer amplification, estimates of nucleated cell counts were derived. Data came from immunoSEQ multiplex PCR; TCRdb stores just in-frame clones and leaves some out. V and J calls and clone size are given by that table; D and trimming were obtained from the DNA. The table records 70,000 or so clones, around 91% of them present only once. Trimming removed 0 bases from V and 5 bases from J, with 17 bases in between. The CDR3 sequence is 16 residues long. The germline gives CDR1 SGHDT, CDR2 YYEEEE.

The source material was peripheral blood. This receptor was obtained from a human donor in a cohort sampled during active COVID-19. V and J are TRBV5-6 and TRBJ1-1; D is ambiguous. In DNA form, the CDR3 reads TGTGCCAGCAGCTTGGCGGGAGCAGGAGGAAGGACTGAAGCTTTCTTT. It yields the protein CASSLAGAGGRTEAFF.